Below, 32 T cell receptor beta chains from the same sample are listed, as sequenced in a study of blood T cell repertoires in COVID-19. Here immunoSEQ multiplex PCR was the method, and the copy in TCRdb shows in-frame clones only, minus some. The sample carries 65,000 to 80,000 clones, 82% recorded once. Sample: peripheral blood. These TCRs come from a human donor in a cohort sampled during active COVID-19.

The V gene is TRBV5-1, the J gene TRBJ1-3, with D possibly being TRBD1 (6 bases). The CDR3 spans 15 residues. Trimming took 3 bases from V and 2 from J, leaving 12 bases between them. Germline CDR1 is SGHRS and CDR2 is YFSETQ. The CDR3 coding sequence is TGCGCCAGCAGCTCAAGAACAGGGACTGGAAACACCATATATTTT. Translating it yields CASSSRTGTGNTIYF.

The chain combines TRBV18 with TRBJ1-5, with 9 bases matching TRBD1. CDR1 is KGHSH and CDR2 is LQKENI in the germline V gene. With 4 bases clipped from V and 7 bases from J, the junction kept 8 bases outside the gene matches. This CDR3 comprises 15 residues. Here the CDR3 DNA reads TGTGCCAGCTCACGGACAGGGGTCTCCACCCAGCCCCAGCATTTT. Translation: CASSRTGVSTQPQHF.

The V and J genes are TRBV9 and TRBJ2-2; possible D gene TRBD2, 6 bases. Germline loops: CDR1 SGDLS, CDR2 YYNGEE. The CDR3 length is 14 residues. V was trimmed by 0 bases and J by 9 bases, leaving 12 bases between them. The DNA for the CDR3 is TGTGCCAGCAGCGTAGAGGAGGGTTTCAGGGAGCTGTTTTTT. This encodes CASSVEEGFRELFF. Filled out from reference TRBV9 and TRBJ2-2, the complete variable domain reads DSGVTQTPKHLITATGQRVTLRCSPRSGDLSVYWYQQSLDQGLQFLIQYYNGEERAKGNILERFSAQQFPDLHSELNLSSLELGDSALYFCASSVEEGFRELFFGEGSRLTVL.

This chain joins TRBV5-1 and TRBJ2-1; TRBD2 agrees at 13 bases. The CDR3 consists of 14 residues. The germline V gene has CDR1 SGHRS and CDR2 YFSETQ. With 5 bases clipped from V and 10 bases from J, the junction kept 6 bases outside the gene matches. Written as DNA, the CDR3 is TGCGCCAGCAGTTTAGGACTAGCGGGGGACGAGCAGTTCTTC. It specifies CASSLGLAGDEQFF. The variable domain in full, completed from reference TRBV5-1 and TRBJ2-1, reads KAGVTQTPRYLIKTRGQQVTLSCSPISGHRSVSWYQQTPGQGLQFLFEYFSETQRNKGNFPGRFSGRQFSNSRSEMNVSTLELGDSALYLCASSLGLAGDEQFFGPGTRLTVL.

This chain joins TRBV9 and TRBJ1-1, with D perhaps matching TRBD1 (6 bases). The CDR3 runs to 16 residues. The ends were cut back, 2 bases at V and 6 bases at J, with 20 bases in the middle. Germline-derived CDR1 and CDR2 are SGDLS and YYNGEE. The CDR3: CASSVRSGGGFAEAFF. DNA of the CDR3: TGTGCCAGCAGCGTTAGGTCGGGGGGCGGTTTCGCTGAAGCTTTCTTT.

The gene calls are TRBV5-1 and TRBJ2-1; D is unclear. V was clipped by 1 base and J by 7 bases, with 9 bases between them. Germline CDR1 is SGHRS and CDR2 is YFSETQ. The CDR3 is 13 amino acids. CDR3 region: CASSLWQRNEQFF. The CDR3 coding sequence is TGCGCCAGCAGCTTGTGGCAGAGGAATGAGCAGTTCTTC.

The rearrangement links TRBV6-5 to TRBJ2-5; a possible D gene is TRBD2 (5 bases). Germline V gene sequence: CDR1 MNHEY, CDR2 SVGAGI. This CDR3 region has 11 residues. V was shortened by 8 bases and J by 5 bases, with 9 bases between the two germline ends. This chain's CDR3 is CASERGETQYF. CDR3 DNA sequence: TGTGCCAGCGAACGCGGGGAGACCCAGTACTTC.

The rearrangement uses TRBV7-9 and TRBJ1-3; D not certain. This CDR3 is built from 16 residues. Trimming cost V 5 bases and J 0 bases, with 14 bases left between them. Germline assignment: CDR1 SEHNR and CDR2 FQNEAQ (reference sequence). The CDR3 region has the DNA TGTGCCAGCAGCCCCTGGCCCAGATACTCTGGAAACACCATATATTTT. The encoded protein is CASSPWPRYSGNTIYF.

This chain uses TRBV6-5 with TRBJ2-7; tentatively, D is TRBD1 (6 bases). The V gene's germline CDR1 is MNHEY and CDR2 SVGAGI. The CDR3 extends over 13 amino acids. Trimming took 7 bases from V and 5 from J, leaving 15 bases between them. The CDR3: CASKTQGTHEQYF. In DNA, the CDR3 is TGTGCCAGCAAGACACAGGGTACCCACGAGCAGTACTTC.

J is TRBJ2-1 and V is TRBV25-1; maybe TRBD2 (5 bases). V shed 1 base and J shed 12 bases, with 13 bases lying between them. CDR3 length: 13 amino acids. Germline assignment: CDR1 MGHDK and CDR2 SYGVNS. DNA of the CDR3: TGTGCCAGCAGTGAATTGGGAGCGGACGGGCAGTTCTTC. This sequence encodes CASSELGADGQFF.

This clone showed up just a few times. The chain carries TRBV23-1 and TRBJ2-5; TRBD1 aligns across 9 bases. Being an ORF, TRBV23-1 has a function that is uncertain. The CDR3 has 15 residues. Trimming cost V 4 bases and J 1 base; bases outside gene matches: 4. The CDR3 nucleotides read TGCGCCAGCAGTCGGGACAGGGAAGGCCAAGAGACCCAGTACTTC. Protein: CASSRDREGQETQYF.

V gene TRBV4-2 combines with J gene TRBJ2-7; TRBD1 matches at 8 bases. Trimming removed 4 bases from V and 2 bases from J; junction bases left unmatched: 7. Germline loops: CDR1 LGHNA, CDR2 YNFKEQ. This CDR3 has 15 amino acids. The CDR3 sequence is CASSPSGQGTYEQYF. The CDR3 nucleotides read TGTGCCAGCAGCCCCTCCGGACAGGGCACCTACGAGCAGTACTTC.

The rearrangement uses TRBV4-1 and TRBJ1-4, with D maybe TRBD1 (6 bases). The CDR3 runs to 14 residues. Per the germline V gene, CDR1 is MGHRA and CDR2 is YSYEKL. Trimming removed 3 bases from V and 8 bases from J, with 13 bases in between. CDR3 nucleotides: TGCGCCAGCAGCCATCCAGGGGCAGGGGAAAAACTGTTTTTT. It specifies CASSHPGAGEKLFF.

The J gene is TRBJ2-5, the V gene TRBV7-3; TRBD1 matches at 7 bases. Unmatched junction bases numbered 10, after V lost 4 bases and J lost 5 bases. The CDR3 covers 15 residues. Germline V gene data show CDR1 as SGHTA and CDR2 as FQGTGA. CDR3 region: CASSSTGQTHETQYF. As DNA, the CDR3 is TGTGCCAGCAGCTCTACGGGACAGACGCACGAGACCCAGTACTTC. Complete variable domain (other parts from reference TRBV7-3 and TRBJ2-5): GAGVSQTPSNKVTEKGKYVELRCDPISGHTALYWYRQSLGQGPEFLIYFQGTGAADDSGLPNDRFFAVRPEGSVSTLKIQRTERGDSAVYLCASSSTGQTHETQYFGPGTRLLVL.

This chain links TRBV6-2 or TRBV6-3 with TRBJ2-7, with D unclear. The CDR3 is 12 amino acids. CDR1 MNHEY and CDR2 SVGEGT come from the germline V gene. The germline V and J ends were trimmed by 2 bases and 6 bases, with 8 bases remaining between them. CDR3 coding DNA: TGTGCCAGCAGTTACCCACTCCCCGAGCAGTACTTC. This encodes CASSYPLPEQYF.

Only a few counts were recorded for this clone. The chain employs TRBV9 and TRBJ1-2; 8 bases agree with TRBD1. Germline trimming cut 3 bases from V and 10 bases from J; bases unmatched to any gene: 8. The CDR3 length is 13 residues. Germline V gene data show CDR1 as SGDLS and CDR2 as YYNGEE. CDR3 bases: TGTGCCAGCAGCGCCGGACAGGGTTTCGACTACACCTTC. Its protein is CASSAGQGFDYTF.

CDR3 sequence reads: CSTGQGVGYGYTF. CDR3 nucleotide sequence: TGCAGCACCGGACAGGGGGTTGGTTATGGCTACACCTTC. The V gene is TRBV29-1, the J gene TRBJ1-2, with 10 bases that match TRBD1. CDR1 and CDR2 from the germline V gene are SQVTM and ANQGSEA. V was pared by 8 bases and J by 5 bases, with 8 bases of the junction left unmatched. This CDR3 is built from 13 residues.

This chain uses TRBV25-1 with TRBJ1-1; TRBD1 is a possible D gene (5 bases). V was clipped by 6 bases and J by 5 bases, with 13 bases between them. CDR1 is MGHDK and CDR2 is SYGVNS in the germline V gene. This CDR3 has 13 amino acids. The DNA for the CDR3 is TGTGCCAGCAGGGGGCAGGGTGGGACTGAAGCTTTCTTT. Its translation: CASRGQGGTEAFF.

CDR3 nucleotides: TGCGCCAGCAGCTTGGTAGCGGGGGGCAACCTCTACGAGCAGTACTTC. Protein sequence: CASSLVAGGNLYEQYF. The chain employs TRBV5-1 and TRBJ2-7; 10 nucleotides match TRBD2. J was trimmed by 3 bases and V by 0 bases; bases with no gene match: 6. This CDR3 spans 16 amino acids. Germline-derived CDR1 and CDR2 are SGHRS and YFSETQ.

V gene TRBV4-1 combines with J gene TRBJ1-4; 7 nucleotides agree with TRBD1. There are 17 residues in the CDR3. V gave up 0 bases and J gave up 5 bases; unmatched junction bases: 9. From germline, CDR1 is MGHRA and CDR2 YSYEKL. The CDR3, as DNA: TGCGCCAGCAGCCAAGAGGGTAGGGGGCCTTTGAATGAAAAACTGTTTTTT. Residues: CASSQEGRGPLNEKLFF.

This clone showed up just a few times. This chain connects TRBV27 to TRBJ1-6; 7 bases line up with TRBD1. The CDR3 is made up of 17 amino acids. V lost 3 bases and J lost 8; bases outside the gene matches: 13. CDR1 and CDR2 from the germline V gene are MNHEY and SMNVEV (reference sequence). CDR3: CASSFTGAMRSDSPLHF. The CDR3 DNA is TGTGCCAGCAGTTTCACAGGGGCCATGAGGTCGGATTCACCCCTCCACTTT.

J is TRBJ1-6 and V is TRBV18, with unresolved D. This CDR3 has 16 residues. CDR1 is KGHSH, CDR2 LQKENI, per germline. The V end was cut by 6 bases, the J end by 0 bases, with 12 bases between. This CDR3 reads CASSKEESSYNSPLHF. The DNA of the CDR3 is TGTGCCAGCTCGAAGGAGGAAAGCTCCTATAATTCACCCCTCCACTTT.

This sequence joins TRBV5-1 and TRBJ2-3, with D possibly being TRBD2 (6 bases). Between the trimmed V and J ends, which lost 3 bases and 0 bases, there was a span of 17 bases. Germline-derived CDR1 and CDR2 are SGHRS and YFSETQ. This CDR3 contains 17 residues. This CDR3 reads CASSSSGGDTSTDTQYF. The CDR3 nucleotides are TGCGCCAGCAGCTCGTCGGGCGGGGATACTAGCACAGATACGCAGTATTTT.

The chain has TRBV11-3 and TRBJ2-7, with 9 bases matching TRBD1. Germline assignment: CDR1 SGHNT and CDR2 YENEEA. Trimming removed 0 bases from V and 6 bases from J; junction bases left unmatched: 9. The CDR3 extends over 16 amino acids. The CDR3 region has the DNA TGTGCCAGCAGCTTAGACTCGGGGACAGGGCTGGCCGAGCAGTACTTC. Translating gives CASSLDSGTGLAEQYF.

The gene calls are TRBV6-5 and TRBJ2-3; 11 bases are shared with TRBD1. Losses at the gene ends were 5 bases for V and 6 bases for J; bases not matched to a gene: 4. Looked up from germline, CDR1 is MNHEY and CDR2 is SVGAGI. The CDR3 runs to 14 residues. CDR3 sequence reads: CASSRTGGADTQYF. As DNA, the CDR3 is TGTGCCAGCAGTCGGACAGGGGGCGCCGATACGCAGTATTTT.

The rearrangement uses TRBV5-8 and TRBJ2-7, with 9 bases fitting TRBD1. Germline loops: CDR1 SGHTS, CDR2 YDEGEE. The CDR3 sequence is 12 residues long. Trimming removed 4 bases from V and 6 bases from J; junction bases left unmatched: 2. CDR3 sequence (DNA): TGTGCCAGCAGCGTGGACAGGGGCGAGCAGTACTTC. This codes for CASSVDRGEQYF. Combining the CDR3 with reference TRBV5-8 and TRBJ2-7 gives the whole variable domain EAGVTQSPTHLIKTRGQQATLRCSPISGHTSVYWYQQALGLGLQFLLWYDEGEERNRGNFPPRFSGRQFPNYSSELNVNALELEDSALYLCASSVDRGEQYFGPGTRLTVT.

This sequence joins TRBV5-1 and TRBJ2-3; the match to TRBD2 covers 7 bases. This CDR3 comprises 13 residues. CDR1 is SGHRS, CDR2 YFSETQ, per germline. V lost 4 bases and J lost 6; bases outside the gene matches: 5. CDR3 loop: CASSPDGGDTQYF. The CDR3 DNA reads TGCGCCAGCAGCCCTGACGGGGGGGATACGCAGTATTTT.

This clone showed up just a few times. The J gene is TRBJ2-7, the V gene TRBV15; 9 nucleotides match TRBD1. Per germline, CDR1 LNHNV and CDR2 YYDKDF (reference sequence). Trimming at V came to 5 bases and at J to 6 bases, leaving 11 bases not matched to a gene. The CDR3 is made up of 15 amino acids. The CDR3 DNA follows: TGTGCCACCAGCGGCTACGGGACAGGGAGGCGCGAGCAGTACTTC. As protein: CATSGYGTGRREQYF.

The genes are TRBV7-9 and TRBJ2-7, with D possibly matching TRBD1 (5 bases). Looked up from germline, CDR1 is SEHNR and CDR2 is FQNEAQ (reference sequence). Trimming stripped 6 bases from V and 4 bases from J, with 16 bases between. The CDR3 sequence is 14 residues long. The DNA for the CDR3 is TGTGCCAGCAGAGCCGGGCAGGGCCTATACGAGCAGTACTTC. Translating it yields CASRAGQGLYEQYF.

J is TRBJ2-3 and V is TRBV11-2, with 10 bases lining up with TRBD2. Germline CDR1 SGHAT, CDR2 FQNNGV. The CDR3 length is 14 residues. V gave up 5 bases and J gave up 4 bases; unmatched junction bases: 3. The CDR3 spells CASSISGGADTQYF. CDR3 sequence (DNA): TGTGCCAGCAGCATAAGCGGGGGGGCAGATACGCAGTATTTT.

V usage is TRBV3-1 (or the pseudogene TRBV3-2) and J usage is TRBJ1-5; no clear D gene. Trimming shortened V by 2 bases and J by 3 bases, and 8 bases separated the two germline ends. This CDR3 region has 14 residues. CDR1 and CDR2 (germline): LGHDT, YNNKEL (reference sequence). The CDR3 sequence is CASSQRGFNQPQHF. CDR3 DNA: TGTGCCAGCAGCCAACGGGGATTCAATCAGCCCCAGCATTTT.

This chain links TRBV5-5 with TRBJ2-5, with 11 nucleotides matching TRBD1. CDR3 length: 15 residues. Losses at the gene ends were 4 bases for V and 2 bases for J; bases not matched to a gene: 4. CDR1 is SGHKS and CDR2 is YYEKEE in the germline V gene (reference sequence). CDR3 amino acids: CASSLGQGGQETQYF. CDR3 sequence (DNA): TGTGCCAGCAGCCTGGGACAGGGGGGACAAGAGACCCAGTACTTC.